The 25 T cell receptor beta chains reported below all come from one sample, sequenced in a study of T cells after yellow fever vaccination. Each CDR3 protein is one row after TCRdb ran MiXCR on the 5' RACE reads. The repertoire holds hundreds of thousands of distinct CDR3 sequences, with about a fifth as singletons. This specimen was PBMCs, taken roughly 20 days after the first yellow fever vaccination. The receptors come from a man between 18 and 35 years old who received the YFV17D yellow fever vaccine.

As DNA, the CDR3 is TGCGCCAGCAGCCTCATGGGACAGGGGCGCATTCAGTACTTC. Translated, it gives CASSLMGQGRIQYF. The chain joins TRBV5-1 to TRBJ2-4, with 10 bases lining up with TRBD1. With V trimmed by 4 bases and J by 9 bases, 7 bases remained unmatched. The V gene's germline CDR1 is SGHRS and CDR2 YFSETQ. The CDR3 loop spans 14 amino acids. Complete variable domain (other parts from reference TRBV5-1 and TRBJ2-4): KAGVTQTPRYLIKTRGQQVTLSCSPISGHRSVSWYQQTPGQGLQFLFEYFSETQRNKGNFPGRFSGRQFSNSRSEMNVSTLELGDSALYLCASSLMGQGRIQYFGAGTRLSVL.

The CDR3 coding sequence is TGTGCCTGGAGTACTGTCTATGAGCAGTTCTTC. The encoded protein is CAWSTVYEQFF. J is TRBJ2-1 and V is TRBV30; D unclear. V lost 2 bases to trimming and J lost 8 bases, with 7 bases between them. The CDR3 has 11 amino acids. The V gene's germline CDR1 is GTSNPN and CDR2 SVGIG (reference sequence).

CDR3 sequence (DNA): TGTGCCAGCAGCTTAGCTGCGGGGGTTGGCTCCTACAATGAGCAGTTCTTC. This gives the protein CASSLAAGVGSYNEQFF. The chain uses TRBV7-6 and TRBJ2-1; 7 nucleotides agree with TRBD2. After removal of 0 bases from V and 0 bases from J, the junction contained 5 bases not matched to a gene. Germline V gives CDR1 SGHVS, CDR2 FNYEAQ. This CDR3 comprises 17 residues.

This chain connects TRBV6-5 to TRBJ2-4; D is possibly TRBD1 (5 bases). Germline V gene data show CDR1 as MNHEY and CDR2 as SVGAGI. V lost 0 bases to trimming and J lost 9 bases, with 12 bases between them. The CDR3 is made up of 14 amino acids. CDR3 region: CASSYSRSQGIQYF. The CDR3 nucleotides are TGTGCCAGCAGTTACTCGAGGAGCCAGGGCATTCAGTACTTC.

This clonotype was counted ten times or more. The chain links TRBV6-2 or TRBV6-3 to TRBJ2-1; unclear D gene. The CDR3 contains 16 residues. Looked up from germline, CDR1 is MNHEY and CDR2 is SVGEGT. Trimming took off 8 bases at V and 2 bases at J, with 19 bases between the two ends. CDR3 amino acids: CASSFLGHDPYNEQFF. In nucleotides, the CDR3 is TGTGCCAGCTCCTTTCTCGGGCACGACCCCTACAATGAGCAGTTCTTC.

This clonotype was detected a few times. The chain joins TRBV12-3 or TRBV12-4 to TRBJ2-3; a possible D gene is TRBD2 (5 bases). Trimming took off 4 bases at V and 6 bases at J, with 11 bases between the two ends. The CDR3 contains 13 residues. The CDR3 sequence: CASSSRREDTQYF. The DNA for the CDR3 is TGTGCCAGCAGTTCCCGAAGGGAGGATACGCAGTATTTT.

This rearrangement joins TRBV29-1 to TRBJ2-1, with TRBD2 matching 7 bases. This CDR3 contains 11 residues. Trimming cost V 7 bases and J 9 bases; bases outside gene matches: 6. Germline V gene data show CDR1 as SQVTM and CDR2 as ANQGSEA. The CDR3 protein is CSALGGGEQFF. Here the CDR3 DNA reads TGCAGCGCCCTAGGCGGGGGTGAGCAGTTCTTC.

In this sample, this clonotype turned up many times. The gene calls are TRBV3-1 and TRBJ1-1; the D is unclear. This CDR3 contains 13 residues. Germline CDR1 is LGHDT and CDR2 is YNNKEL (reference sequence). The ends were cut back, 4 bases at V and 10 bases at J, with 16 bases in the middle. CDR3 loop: CASSLQMSRGAFF. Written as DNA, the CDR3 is TGTGCCAGCAGCCTCCAGATGTCCCGAGGAGCTTTCTTT.

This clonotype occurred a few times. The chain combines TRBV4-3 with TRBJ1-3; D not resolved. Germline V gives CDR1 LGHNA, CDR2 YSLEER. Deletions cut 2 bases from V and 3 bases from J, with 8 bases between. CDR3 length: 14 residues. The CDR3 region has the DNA TGCGCCAGCAGCCAACAAACCAATGGAAACACCATATATTTT. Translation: CASSQQTNGNTIYF.

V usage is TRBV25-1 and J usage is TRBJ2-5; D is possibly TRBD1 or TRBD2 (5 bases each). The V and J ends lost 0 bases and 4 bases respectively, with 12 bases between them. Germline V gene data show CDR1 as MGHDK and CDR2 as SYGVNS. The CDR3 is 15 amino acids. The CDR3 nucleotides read TGTGCCAGCAGTGAATACAATTGGGGGACAGAGACCCAGTACTTC. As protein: CASSEYNWGTETQYF.

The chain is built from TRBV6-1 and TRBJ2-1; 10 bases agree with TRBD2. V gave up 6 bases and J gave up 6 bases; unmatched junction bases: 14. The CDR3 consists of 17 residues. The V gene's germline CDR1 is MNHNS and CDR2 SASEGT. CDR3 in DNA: TGTGCCAGCAGCCCCTCTGGGGTAGCGGGGGGCCGCAATGAGCAGTTCTTC. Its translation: CASSPSGVAGGRNEQFF.

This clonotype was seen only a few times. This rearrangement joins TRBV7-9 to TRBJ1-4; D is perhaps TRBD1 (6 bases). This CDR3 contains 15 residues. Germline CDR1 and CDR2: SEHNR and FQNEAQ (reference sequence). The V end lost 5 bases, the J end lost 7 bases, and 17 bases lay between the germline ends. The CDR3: CASSVRVGGGEKLFF. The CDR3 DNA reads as TGTGCCAGCAGCGTCAGGGTGGGAGGGGGTGAAAAACTGTTTTTT.

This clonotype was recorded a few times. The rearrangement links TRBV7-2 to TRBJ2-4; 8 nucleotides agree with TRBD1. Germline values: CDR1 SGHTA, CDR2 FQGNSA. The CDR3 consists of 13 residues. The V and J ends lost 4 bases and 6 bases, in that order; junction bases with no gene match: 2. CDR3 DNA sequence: TGTGCCAGCAGCTCGGACAGGGTAAACATTCAGTACTTC. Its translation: CASSSDRVNIQYF.

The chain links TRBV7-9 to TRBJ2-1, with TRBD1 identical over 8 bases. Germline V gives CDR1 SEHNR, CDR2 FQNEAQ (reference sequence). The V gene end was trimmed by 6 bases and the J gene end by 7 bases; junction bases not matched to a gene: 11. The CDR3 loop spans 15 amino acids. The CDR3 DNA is TGTGCCAGCAGATCGGGGACAGGTCGGGGGAATGAGCAGTTCTTC. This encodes CASRSGTGRGNEQFF.

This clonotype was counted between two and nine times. CDR3 nucleotide sequence: TGTGCCACCAGGAACCTGGGGGGAACTAATGAAAAACTGTTTTTT. Its translation: CATRNLGGTNEKLFF. The rearrangement uses TRBV15 and TRBJ1-4; D might be TRBD1 (5 bases). CDR3 size: 15 residues. From germline, CDR1 is LNHNV and CDR2 YYDKDF (reference sequence). V lost 6 bases and J lost 1, with 12 bases in between.

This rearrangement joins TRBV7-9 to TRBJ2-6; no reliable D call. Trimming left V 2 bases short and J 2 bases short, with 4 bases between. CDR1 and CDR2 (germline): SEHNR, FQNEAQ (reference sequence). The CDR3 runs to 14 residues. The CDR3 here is CASSLQAGANVLTF. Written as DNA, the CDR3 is TGTGCCAGCAGCTTACAGGCTGGGGCCAACGTCCTGACTTTC.

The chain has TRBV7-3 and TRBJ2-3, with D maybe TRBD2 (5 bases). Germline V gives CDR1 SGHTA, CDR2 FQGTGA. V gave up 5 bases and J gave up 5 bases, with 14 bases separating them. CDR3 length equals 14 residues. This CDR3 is CASSPSSRGDTQYF. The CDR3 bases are TGTGCCAGCAGCCCAAGTTCCCGGGGAGATACGCAGTATTTT.

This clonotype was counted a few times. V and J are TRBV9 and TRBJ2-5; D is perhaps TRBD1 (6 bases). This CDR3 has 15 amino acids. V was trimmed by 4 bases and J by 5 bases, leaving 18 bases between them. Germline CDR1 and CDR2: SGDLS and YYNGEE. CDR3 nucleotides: TGTGCCAGCAGCCCAGGGGAAGGCTCTCGGGAGACCCAGTACTTC. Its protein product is CASSPGEGSRETQYF.

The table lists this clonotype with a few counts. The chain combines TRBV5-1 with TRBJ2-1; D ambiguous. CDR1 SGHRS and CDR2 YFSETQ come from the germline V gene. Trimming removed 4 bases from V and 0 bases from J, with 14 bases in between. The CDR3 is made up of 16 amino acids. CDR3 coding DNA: TGCGCCAGCAGCCCCCTTACTGTGAGCTCCTACAATGAGCAGTTCTTC. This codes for CASSPLTVSSYNEQFF.

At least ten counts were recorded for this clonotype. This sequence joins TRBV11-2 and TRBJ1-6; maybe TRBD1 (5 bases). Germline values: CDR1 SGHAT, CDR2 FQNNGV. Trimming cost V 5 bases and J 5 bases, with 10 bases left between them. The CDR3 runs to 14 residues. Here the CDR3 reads CASSPTDNNSPLHF. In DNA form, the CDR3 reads TGTGCCAGCAGCCCGACAGATAATAATTCACCCCTCCACTTT.

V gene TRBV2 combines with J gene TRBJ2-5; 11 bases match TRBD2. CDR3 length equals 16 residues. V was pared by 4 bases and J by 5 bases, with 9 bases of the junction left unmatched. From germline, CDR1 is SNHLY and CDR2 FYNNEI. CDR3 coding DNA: TGTGCCAGCAGTGCTCCCCCTGGGACTAGCGGCGAGACCCAGTACTTC. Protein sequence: CASSAPPGTSGETQYF.

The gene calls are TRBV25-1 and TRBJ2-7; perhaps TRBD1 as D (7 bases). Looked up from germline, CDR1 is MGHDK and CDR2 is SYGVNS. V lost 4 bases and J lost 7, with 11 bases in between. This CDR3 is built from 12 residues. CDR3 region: CASSGGTEEQYF. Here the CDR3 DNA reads TGTGCCAGCAGTGGCGGGACAGAAGAGCAGTACTTC.

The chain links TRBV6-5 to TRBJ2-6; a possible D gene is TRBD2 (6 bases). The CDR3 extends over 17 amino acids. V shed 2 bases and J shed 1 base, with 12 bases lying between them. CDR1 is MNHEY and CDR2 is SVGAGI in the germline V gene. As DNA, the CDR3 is TGTGCCAGCAGTTACGCGGGATACGTTTCTGGGGCCAACGTCCTGACTTTC. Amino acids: CASSYAGYVSGANVLTF.

The DNA for the CDR3 is TGTGCCAGCAGGCTCTCTCGATCGAGCTCCTACGAGCAGTACTTC. The encoded protein is CASRLSRSSSYEQYF. J is TRBJ2-7 and V is TRBV7-2; no firm D call. With 6 bases removed from V and 0 bases from J, the gap between germline ends came to 15 bases. Per the germline V gene, CDR1 is SGHTA and CDR2 is FQGNSA. This CDR3 spans 15 amino acids. The whole variable domain, remainder taken from reference TRBV7-2 and TRBJ2-7, is GAGVSQSPSNKVTEKGKDVELRCDPISGHTALYWYRQSLGQGLEFLIYFQGNSAPDKSGLPSDRFSAERTGGSVSTLTIQRTQQEDSAVYLCASRLSRSSSYEQYFGPGTRLTVT.

The CDR3 coding sequence is TGTGCCACCGGGGACACTATGTCCCCAGATACGCAGTATTTT. Its translation is CATGDTMSPDTQYF. The gene calls are TRBV15 and TRBJ2-3, with a weak D call TRBD1 (6 bases). Between the trimmed V and J ends, which lost 8 bases and 4 bases, there was a span of 16 bases. Germline CDR1 LNHNV, CDR2 YYDKDF (reference sequence). This CDR3 has 14 residues.